The 13 T cell receptor beta chains listed next were all sequenced from one sample in a study of a mutant IDH1 vaccine in newly diagnosed glioma. This sample's time point: week 35, safety follow-up. Every vaccine dose comprised 300 ug of mutant IDH1 20-mer peptide plus topical imiquimod. These receptors have no identified antigens. Repertoires were generated with immunoSEQ multiplex PCR, while TCRdb's copy carries only in-frame clones and drops some. The sample yields 60,000 to 65,000 clones, roughly 80% seen once. The specimen was PBMCs, collected from a glioma patient whose treatment included an IDH1 peptide vaccine. The receptors derive from a man aged 35 to 55 with glioma.

This clone has just one count. The chain employs TRBV7-6 and TRBJ2-3, with no clear D. The CDR3 sequence is 16 residues long. Germline CDR1 is SGHVS and CDR2 is FNYEAQ. V lost 1 base, J lost 0 bases, and 11 bases lay in between. CDR3 DNA: TGTGCCAGCAGCTTAGGGGCAGCCCCTAGCACAGATACGCAGTATTTT. It codes for CASSLGAAPSTDTQYF. The whole variable domain, remainder taken from reference TRBV7-6 and TRBJ2-3, is GAGVSQSPRYKVTKRGQDVALRCDPISGHVSLYWYRQALGQGPEFLTYFNYEAQQDKSGLPNDRFSAERPEGSISTLTIQRTEQRDSAMYRCASSLGAAPSTDTQYFGPGTRLTVL.

This chain links TRBV29-1 with TRBJ1-2; D possibly corresponds to TRBD1 (5 bases). Trimming removed 4 bases from V and 4 bases from J, with 10 bases in between. The CDR3 covers 12 residues. The germline CDR1 and CDR2 sequences are SQVTM and ANQGSEA. The CDR3 protein is CSVAGASYGYTF. The CDR3 nucleotides read TGCAGCGTTGCCGGGGCCAGCTATGGCTACACCTTC.

The V gene is TRBV27, the J gene TRBJ2-6, with a weak D call TRBD1 (6 bases). The CDR3 runs to 18 residues. Trimming shortened V by 5 bases and J by 2 bases, and 19 bases separated the two germline ends. Germline-derived CDR1 and CDR2 are MNHEY and SMNVEV (reference sequence). The CDR3 region is CASSGGQPTGAGANVLTF. CDR3 sequence (DNA): TGTGCCAGCAGTGGTGGACAGCCGACCGGAGCTGGGGCCAACGTCCTGACTTTC.

This chain uses TRBV10-3 with TRBJ2-5; weak D call: TRBD1 (5 bases). The CDR3 length is 15 residues. Germline V gives CDR1 ENHRY, CDR2 SYGVKD. With 2 bases removed from V and 1 base from J, the gap between germline ends came to 11 bases. The chain's CDR3 is CAISEQGGVQETQYF. In nucleotides, the CDR3 is TGTGCCATCAGTGAGCAGGGCGGTGTCCAAGAGACCCAGTACTTC.

For the CDR3, the DNA is TGTGCCACCAAGGTGGGGCAGGGATTATCTTTCTTT. Residues: CATKVGQGLSFF. V is TRBV28 and J is TRBJ1-1; possible D gene TRBD1, 5 bases. Germline V gene sequence: CDR1 MDHEN, CDR2 SYDVKM. CDR3 length: 12 residues. Trimming took off 10 bases at V and 12 bases at J, with 21 bases between the two ends.

V is TRBV6-6 and J is TRBJ1-1, with D possibly TRBD1 on 5 matching bases. There are 13 residues in the CDR3. CDR1 and CDR2 (germline): MNHNY, SVGAGI (reference sequence). The V and J ends lost 10 bases and 1 base respectively, with 13 bases between them. The CDR3 loop reads CAINVGGNTEAFF. The CDR3 region has the DNA TGTGCCATCAACGTCGGGGGGAACACTGAAGCTTTCTTT.

The rearrangement links TRBV4-1 to TRBJ1-2; D remains unclear. Between the trimmed V and J ends, which lost 4 bases and 0 bases, there was a span of 18 bases. The CDR3 totals 17 residues. CDR1 is MGHRA, CDR2 YSYEKL, per germline. CDR3 protein: CASSLDPSGTTNYGYTF. In nucleotides, the CDR3 is TGCGCCAGCAGCCTAGACCCGAGTGGCACTACTAACTATGGCTACACCTTC.

This clone was observed a handful of times. This rearrangement joins TRBV19 to TRBJ2-5, with no clear D. The CDR3 has 13 residues. V was trimmed by 1 base and J by 7 bases, leaving 10 bases between them. Germline V gene lookup returns CDR1 LNHDA and CDR2 SQIVND (reference sequence). CDR3 DNA sequence: TGTGCCAGTAGTATAGTTGGGGTGCGGACCCAGTACTTC. This sequence encodes CASSIVGVRTQYF.

The gene calls are TRBV7-9 and TRBJ2-7; a weak D match, TRBD2 (5 bases). Trimming took off 6 bases at V and 9 bases at J, with 15 bases between the two ends. There are 12 residues in the CDR3. In germline, CDR1 is SEHNR, CDR2 FQNEAQ (reference sequence). The CDR3 loop reads CASSSDPDWQYF. CDR3 bases: TGTGCCAGCAGTTCAGACCCGGACTGGCAGTACTTC.

This clone was counted between two and nine times. The chain links TRBV5-4 to TRBJ2-1, with D possibly called TRBD1 or TRBD2 (5 bases each). CDR3 length: 15 amino acids. Germline V gene lookup returns CDR1 SGHNT and CDR2 YYREEE (reference sequence). The ends were cut back, 4 bases at V and 0 bases at J, with 11 bases in the middle. CDR3 sequence reads: CASSAPGASYNEQFF. The DNA of the CDR3 is TGTGCCAGCAGCGCACCCGGGGCCTCCTACAATGAGCAGTTCTTC. The whole variable domain, filled in from reference TRBV5-4 and TRBJ2-1, reads ETGVTQSPTHLIKTRGQQVTLRCSSQSGHNTVSWYQQALGQGPQFIFQYYREEENGRGNFPPRFSGLQFPNYSSELNVNALELDDSALYLCASSAPGASYNEQFFGPGTRLTVL.

The rearrangement uses TRBV4-1 and TRBJ2-5; the D gene is possibly TRBD1 (5 bases). The CDR3 totals 16 residues. Germline loops: CDR1 MGHRA, CDR2 YSYEKL. V was cut by 0 bases and J by 5 bases, with 16 bases left in between. CDR3 in DNA: TGCGCCAGCAGCCAAGATTGGGGCCTCGGTGGGGAGACCCAGTACTTC. This gives the protein CASSQDWGLGGETQYF.

The chain joins TRBV30 to TRBJ2-3; no clear D. This CDR3 has 12 residues. V was trimmed by 0 bases and J by 4 bases, leaving 5 bases between them. Germline-derived CDR1 and CDR2 are GTSNPN and SVGIG (reference sequence). The CDR3 reads CAWSVVPDTQYF. The CDR3 DNA follows: TGTGCCTGGAGTGTAGTCCCAGATACGCAGTATTTT.

The chain links TRBV30 to TRBJ1-2, with 10 bases matching TRBD1. This CDR3 has 16 residues. Looked up from germline, CDR1 is GTSNPN and CDR2 is SVGIG (reference sequence). J gave up 2 bases and V 1 base, and 7 bases lay outside the gene matches. CDR3 loop: CAWSARQGALNYGYTF. For the CDR3, the DNA is TGTGCCTGGAGTGCACGACAGGGGGCCCTCAACTATGGCTACACCTTC.